Listed here are 27 T cell receptor beta chains from one sample, sequenced in a study of blood T cell repertoires in COVID-19. The protocol was immunoSEQ multiplex PCR, while the TCRdb copy is restricted to in-frame clones and leaves out a portion. The sample records some 140,000 clones, roughly 80% being singletons. Input material: peripheral blood. The receptor source for this set is a woman older than 75 with acute or convalescent COVID-19.

This chain links TRBV27 with TRBJ1-6, with a weak D call TRBD1 (6 bases). The CDR3 totals 14 residues. The V gene lost 1 base and the J gene lost 5 bases, with 6 bases spanning the gap. Per germline, CDR1 MNHEY and CDR2 SMNVEV (reference sequence). CDR3 sequence (DNA): TGTGCCAGCAGTTTATACAGGGATAATTCACCCCTCCACTTT. Translated: CASSLYRDNSPLHF.

CDR3 region: CASRGVVEQPQHF. The CDR3 nucleotides are TGTGCCAGCAGAGGAGTGGTGGAACAGCCCCAGCATTTT. This sequence joins TRBV2 and TRBJ1-5; D call uncertain. The CDR3 runs to 13 residues. The germline CDR1 and CDR2 sequences are SNHLY and FYNNEI. V gave up 6 bases and J gave up 7 bases, with 13 bases separating them.

The gene calls are TRBV27 and TRBJ2-7; 7 bases fit TRBD1. V shed 8 bases, J shed 0 bases, and the junction held 7 bases outside the gene matches. CDR1 MNHEY and CDR2 SMNVEV come from the germline V gene (reference sequence). The CDR3 sequence is 14 residues long. This chain's CDR3 is CASQTGKGSYEQYF. CDR3 nucleotides: TGTGCCAGCCAGACAGGGAAGGGCTCCTACGAGCAGTACTTC.

The chain combines TRBV4-1 with TRBJ2-2; perhaps TRBD2 as D (7 bases). Germline loops: CDR1 MGHRA, CDR2 YSYEKL. Trimming removed 3 bases from V and 6 bases from J, with 17 bases in between. This CDR3 contains 16 residues. CDR3: CASSHGYGGPAGELFF. For the CDR3, the DNA is TGCGCCAGCAGCCATGGGTACGGGGGGCCAGCCGGGGAGCTGTTTTTT.

This chain joins TRBV12-5 and TRBJ1-5; no firm D call. This CDR3 is built from 12 residues. V was cut by 2 bases and J by 8 bases, with 7 bases left in between. Per the germline V gene, CDR1 is LGHNT and CDR2 is FRNRAP. CDR3 amino acids: CASGLSREPQHF. CDR3 nucleotides: TGTGCTAGTGGTTTGAGCCGGGAGCCCCAGCATTTT.

This sequence joins TRBV9 and TRBJ1-3, with TRBD1 as a possible D gene (5 bases). Trimming stripped 6 bases from V and 2 bases from J, with 9 bases between. This CDR3 comprises 13 residues. CDR1 SGDLS and CDR2 YYNGEE come from the germline V gene. In DNA form, the CDR3 reads TGTGCCAGCAAATCAGGGACTGGAAACACCATATATTTT. It is translated as CASKSGTGNTIYF.

In DNA, the CDR3 is TGTGCCAGCAGCTTGGGACGGAGAAATGAAAAACTGTTTTTT. This translates into CASSLGRRNEKLFF. The rearrangement links TRBV5-6 to TRBJ1-4, with unresolved D. Germline CDR1 and CDR2: SGHDT and YYEEEE. V shed 0 bases and J shed 5 bases, with 8 bases lying between them. The CDR3 runs 14 residues.

J is TRBJ2-3 and V is TRBV19; TRBD2 matches 11 bases. Germline trimming cut 4 bases from V and 7 bases from J; bases unmatched to any gene: 13. Per germline, CDR1 LNHDA and CDR2 SQIVND (reference sequence). This CDR3 has 17 amino acids. The CDR3 reads CASSRTYSGGAVNTQYF. CDR3 sequence (DNA): TGTGCCAGTAGTAGAACATATAGCGGGGGGGCCGTAAATACGCAGTATTTT.

This rearrangement joins TRBV7-6 to TRBJ2-6; TRBD1 might be the D (5 bases). Germline V lookup: CDR1 SGHVS, CDR2 FNYEAQ. Between the trimmed V and J ends, which lost 5 bases and 0 bases, there was a span of 20 bases. This CDR3 has 19 residues. The CDR3 coding sequence is TGTGCCAGCAGCCCGAGCTTCAGGGCCCGCCACTCTGGGGCCAACGTCCTGACTTTC. This translates into CASSPSFRARHSGANVLTF. Complete variable domain (other parts from reference TRBV7-6 and TRBJ2-6): GAGVSQSPRYKVTKRGQDVALRCDPISGHVSLYWYRQALGQGPEFLTYFNYEAQQDKSGLPNDRFSAERPEGSISTLTIQRTEQRDSAMYRCASSPSFRARHSGANVLTFGAGSRLTVL.

This clone was detected only once. The chain employs TRBV30 and TRBJ1-2; D possibly corresponds to TRBD1 (6 bases). V shed 3 bases and J shed 0 bases, with 14 bases lying between them. This CDR3 region has 15 residues. Germline CDR1 reads GTSNPN; CDR2 reads SVGIG (reference sequence). The CDR3 loop is CAWRGGAGSNYGYTF. For the CDR3, the DNA is TGTGCCTGGAGGGGGGGGGCAGGGTCTAACTATGGCTACACCTTC.

This clone was detected once. The J gene is TRBJ1-1, the V gene TRBV7-6, with 9 bases lining up with TRBD1. From germline, CDR1 is SGHVS and CDR2 FNYEAQ. The trim removed 5 bases at V and 1 base at J, leaving 5 bases unmatched. The CDR3 has 15 amino acids. The CDR3 sequence is CASSKDRGGNTEAFF. The CDR3 DNA is TGTGCCAGCAGCAAAGACAGGGGGGGGAACACTGAAGCTTTCTTT.

The gene calls are TRBV7-2 and TRBJ1-2; 8 nucleotides match TRBD1. The CDR3 extends over 17 amino acids. Looked up from germline, CDR1 is SGHTA and CDR2 is FQGNSA. V trimming: 5 bases; J trimming: 5 bases; junction bases outside the gene matches: 16. For the CDR3, the DNA is TGTGCCAGCAGCCCAGAAGGAGGCAGGGGGCTTGGGTATGGCTACACCTTC. Translation gives CASSPEGGRGLGYGYTF.

The chain employs TRBV11-1 and TRBJ2-1; tentatively, D is TRBD2 (7 bases). This CDR3 has 16 residues. V was clipped by 1 base and J by 7 bases, with 17 bases between them. CDR1 and CDR2 from the germline V gene are SGHAT and FQDESV (reference sequence). CDR3 in amino acids: CASSLEWGGVGNEQFF. DNA of the CDR3: TGTGCCAGCAGCTTAGAGTGGGGGGGCGTGGGAAATGAGCAGTTCTTC.

The chain couples TRBV5-1 to TRBJ1-5, with D hard to call. V was shortened by 1 base and J by 5 bases, with 7 bases between the two germline ends. CDR1 is SGHRS and CDR2 is YFSETQ in the germline V gene. The CDR3 extends over 13 amino acids. The CDR3 is CASSLSPDQPQHF. CDR3 nucleotide sequence: TGCGCCAGCAGCTTGTCTCCAGATCAGCCCCAGCATTTT. The entire variable domain, with the rest obtained from reference TRBV5-1 and TRBJ1-5, is as follows: KAGVTQTPRYLIKTRGQQVTLSCSPISGHRSVSWYQQTPGQGLQFLFEYFSETQRNKGNFPGRFSGRQFSNSRSEMNVSTLELGDSALYLCASSLSPDQPQHFGDGTRLSIL.

J is TRBJ1-2 and V is TRBV4-1; 10 bases align to TRBD1. Germline CDR1 MGHRA, CDR2 YSYEKL. Trimming cost V 3 bases and J 4 bases; bases outside gene matches: 8. This CDR3 contains 16 residues. The CDR3 nucleotides are TGCGCCAGCAGCCATACCGGGACAGGGGACCTCTATGGCTACACCTTC. Its protein product is CASSHTGTGDLYGYTF.

V gene TRBV11-3 combines with J gene TRBJ2-5; 7 bases are a match to TRBD1. The CDR3 totals 15 residues. J was trimmed by 5 bases and V by 5 bases; bases with no gene match: 11. Germline V gene sequence: CDR1 SGHNT, CDR2 YENEEA. CDR3 in DNA: TGTGCCAGCAGCCCAGGGGGACAGTTCCGGGAGACCCAGTACTTC. It yields the protein CASSPGGQFRETQYF.

V is TRBV18 and J is TRBJ2-7; TRBD1 matches at 9 bases. CDR3 length: 14 amino acids. From germline, CDR1 is KGHSH and CDR2 LQKENI. The J segment lost 6 bases and the V segment lost 5 bases, leaving 8 bases of the junction unmatched. This chain's CDR3 is CASSTGQGIGEQYF. The CDR3 DNA sequence: TGTGCCAGCTCAACGGGACAGGGTATTGGCGAGCAGTACTTC.

The chain combines TRBV5-4 with TRBJ2-5; 7 nucleotides agree with TRBD2. The CDR3 is 15 residues long. V lost 0 bases, J lost 5 bases, and 7 bases stayed unmatched. CDR1 is SGHNT and CDR2 is YYREEE in the germline V gene (reference sequence). CDR3 sequence reads: CASSLAVQGGETQYF. In DNA form, the CDR3 reads TGTGCCAGCAGCTTGGCCGTCCAGGGAGGGGAGACCCAGTACTTC.

The V and J genes are TRBV6-5 and TRBJ2-7; a possible D gene is TRBD2 (5 bases). The CDR3 loop spans 13 amino acids. V gave up 8 bases and J gave up 2 bases, with 13 bases separating them. From germline, CDR1 is MNHEY and CDR2 SVGAGI. CDR3 nucleotides: TGTGCCAGCCGGCCCGGGATGGCCTACGAGCAGTACTTC. It specifies CASRPGMAYEQYF.

The chain has TRBV7-8 and TRBJ1-5; 7 nucleotides line up with TRBD1. Germline lookup yields CDR1 SGHVS and CDR2 FQNEAQ. This CDR3 is built from 16 residues. J was trimmed by 2 bases and V by 1 base; bases with no gene match: 5. The CDR3 sequence is CASSLEGARGNQPQHF. CDR3 nucleotides: TGTGCCAGCAGCTTAGAGGGGGCCAGGGGCAATCAGCCCCAGCATTTT.

V gene TRBV7-3 combines with J gene TRBJ2-1; 8 nucleotides line up with TRBD2. Trimming removed 2 bases from V and 5 bases from J; junction bases left unmatched: 5. Germline V CDR1 and CDR2: SGHTA, FQGTGA. The CDR3 covers 15 residues. The CDR3, as DNA: TGTGCCAGCAGCTTAGGCGGGGGGTCCCACAATGAGCAGTTCTTC. This encodes CASSLGGGSHNEQFF.

The V and J genes are TRBV5-1 and TRBJ2-7, with D tentatively TRBD2 (5 bases). Trimming pared 4 bases from V and 3 bases from J, leaving 11 bases between. CDR1 is SGHRS and CDR2 is YFSETQ in the germline V gene. The CDR3 has 13 amino acids. The DNA of the CDR3 is TGCGCCAGCAGCCCGGACGGACTCTACGAGCAGTACTTC. Translated: CASSPDGLYEQYF. Using reference TRBV5-1 and TRBJ2-7 for the parts outside the CDR3, the full variable domain is KAGVTQTPRYLIKTRGQQVTLSCSPISGHRSVSWYQQTPGQGLQFLFEYFSETQRNKGNFPGRFSGRQFSNSRSEMNVSTLELGDSALYLCASSPDGLYEQYFGPGTRLTVT.

The rearrangement links TRBV4-2 to TRBJ1-3, with D perhaps matching TRBD1 (6 bases). The CDR3 has 18 amino acids. In germline, CDR1 is LGHNA, CDR2 YNFKEQ. Trimming took off 0 bases at V and 0 bases at J, with 15 bases between the two ends. The CDR3 loop is CASSQEPPRTDSGNTIYF. The CDR3 DNA reads as TGTGCCAGCAGCCAAGAACCCCCCCGGACAGACTCTGGAAACACCATATATTTT.

This clone was picked up a small number of times. The rearrangement joins TRBV27 to TRBJ1-1, with 9 nucleotides matching TRBD1. V was clipped by 6 bases and J by 4 bases; unmatched bases: 6. Germline loops: CDR1 MNHEY, CDR2 SMNVEV (reference sequence). This CDR3 is built from 14 residues. The CDR3 bases are TGTGCCAGCAGCTTGGGGGACAGGGCCACTGAAGCTTTCTTT. Protein sequence: CASSLGDRATEAFF.

The CDR3 DNA is TGTGCCAGCAGTCTTACTGGACAGGGGGCCTACGAGCAGTACTTC. This gives the protein CASSLTGQGAYEQYF. The V and J genes are TRBV7-2 and TRBJ2-7; 10 nucleotides agree with TRBD1. With V trimmed by 6 bases and J by 2 bases, 7 bases remained unmatched. The CDR3 loop spans 15 amino acids. CDR1 is SGHTA, CDR2 FQGNSA, per germline.

The rearrangement uses TRBV6-5 and TRBJ1-1; TRBD1 matches 9 bases. The germline CDR1 and CDR2 sequences are MNHEY and SVGAGI. CDR3 length: 14 amino acids. With V trimmed by 5 bases and J by 5 bases, 6 bases remained unmatched. The CDR3 spells CASSKRDRVTEAFF. The CDR3 coding sequence is TGTGCCAGCAGTAAACGGGACAGGGTGACTGAAGCTTTCTTT.

The chain combines TRBV11-2 with TRBJ2-4, with D possibly TRBD1 on 6 matching bases. CDR1 and CDR2 (germline): SGHAT, FQNNGV. Trimming cost V 5 bases and J 3 bases, with 23 bases left between them. The CDR3 sequence is 18 residues long. The CDR3 DNA reads TGTGCCAGCAGCCGCCGCAGGGGAGACACCTTTGGCAAAAACATTCAGTACTTC. As protein: CASSRRRGDTFGKNIQYF.